This T cell receptor (beta chain) was identified in a study of vaccination effects on CD4 cells after COVID-19. Overall study context: Participants each got two BNT162b2 or mRNA-1273 vaccine doses.

With regard to this clone: Its antigen is undetermined.

V lost 2 bases to trimming and J lost 10 bases; unmatched junction nucleotides: 9. The germline gives CDR1 SGHTS, CDR2 YDEGEE. The CDR3 has 15 amino acids. TCRdb's copy holds only in-frame clones and misses some; the assay was immunoSEQ multiplex PCR. The table shows around 50,000 clones, with 60% to 85% occurring only once. Isolation of CD4+ T cells took place after approximately 10 days of culture. This specimen consisted of CD4+ T cells from PBMCs cultured without peptide, obtained before COVID-19 vaccination. The rearrangement links TRBV5-8 to TRBJ2-1; 10 bases map to TRBD2. This TCR derives from a human donor who had a prior SARS-CoV-2 infection. The CDR3: CASSFGLAGDREQFF. The DNA of the CDR3 is TGTGCCAGCAGCTTTGGGCTAGCGGGAGATCGAGAGCAGTTCTTC.